Following are 8 T cell receptor beta chains from one sample sequenced in a study of T cell responses to AZD1222 COVID-19 vaccine. Profiled with immunoSEQ multiplex PCR; TCRdb holds only in-frame clones, not every one. The sample includes some 160,000 clones, about 90% of them seen just once. The source was peripheral blood, collected on day 0 of AZD1222 vaccination. The source is an adult in good health.

V gene TRBV18 combines with J gene TRBJ2-2; 8 bases are shared with TRBD2. This CDR3 region has 15 residues. Trimming took 3 bases from V and 5 from J; bases not matched to a gene: 5. The germline V gene encodes CDR1 KGHSH and CDR2 LQKENI. CDR3 DNA sequence: TGTGCCAGCTCACCCAGCGGGGGCGGAACCGGGGAGCTGTTTTTT. It translates to CASSPSGGGTGELFF.

The chain uses TRBV19 and TRBJ2-1; D is perhaps TRBD1 (6 bases). Trimming removed 7 bases from V and 0 bases from J, with 13 bases in between. Looked up from germline, CDR1 is LNHDA and CDR2 is SQIVND (reference sequence). This CDR3 spans 15 amino acids. The CDR3 here is CASTLGGSSYNEQFF. Written as DNA, the CDR3 is TGTGCCAGTACCCTAGGGGGTAGCTCCTACAATGAGCAGTTCTTC.

The V call is TRBV7-9, the J call TRBJ1-4; no clear D. The CDR3 covers 17 residues. The V gene's germline CDR1 is SEHNR and CDR2 FQNEAQ (reference sequence). The V end lost 1 base, the J end lost 0 bases, and 12 bases lay between the germline ends. The CDR3 loop is CASSLGIQLATNEKLFF. CDR3 DNA sequence: TGTGCCAGCAGCTTAGGGATACAACTTGCAACTAATGAAAAACTGTTTTTT.

CDR3 sequence (DNA): TGTGCCATTTTCGGGACAGACTATGGCTACACCTTC. This codes for CAIFGTDYGYTF. The chain uses TRBV11-3 and TRBJ1-2; 7 bases line up with TRBD1. Germline CDR1 reads SGHNT; CDR2 reads YENEEA. The V gene end was trimmed by 10 bases and the J gene end by 3 bases; junction bases not matched to a gene: 5. The CDR3 loop spans 12 amino acids. Full variable domain (outside the CDR3, taken from reference TRBV11-3 and TRBJ1-2): EAGVVQSPRYKIIEKKQPVAFWCNPISGHNTLYWYLQNLGQGPELLIRYENEEAVDDSQLPKDRFSAERLKGVDSTLKIQPAELGDSAVYLCAIFGTDYGYTFGSGTRLTVV.

Points on this clone: One end of the junction varies from germline; a read error may be responsible. The rearrangement links TRBV5-5 to TRBJ1-4; 7 bases line up with TRBD1. This CDR3 is built from 15 residues. Looked up from germline, CDR1 is SGHKS and CDR2 is YYEKEE (reference sequence). Here the CDR3 reads CASRPGSGGNGKLFF. CDR3 DNA: TGTGCCAGCAGACCAGGGTCAGGGGGGAATGGAAAACTGTTTTTT.

V is TRBV28 and J is TRBJ1-1, with D hard to call. The length of the CDR3 is 15 residues. CDR1 and CDR2 from the germline V gene are MDHEN and SYDVKM. Trimming cost V 2 bases and J 1 base, with 11 bases left between them. The CDR3 nucleotides read TGTGCCAGCAGTTTACCCATTGCCCAGAACACTGAAGCTTTCTTT. It codes for CASSLPIAQNTEAFF.

This clone was seen a few times. J is TRBJ1-1 and V is TRBV30; D remains unclear. The CDR3 spans 13 residues. CDR1 GTSNPN and CDR2 SVGIG come from the germline V gene (reference sequence). Trimming removed 4 bases from V and 5 bases from J, with 14 bases in between. The DNA of the CDR3 is TGTGCCTGGACCCAAGAGTCTGGGACTGAAGCTTTCTTT. This sequence encodes CAWTQESGTEAFF.

This clone was counted a single time. The J gene is TRBJ1-1, the V gene TRBV10-3; TRBD1 is a possible D gene (6 bases). This CDR3 region has 14 residues. The V end lost 3 bases, the J end lost 1 base, and 9 bases lay between the germline ends. Germline CDR1 is ENHRY and CDR2 is SYGVKD. The CDR3: CAISEKQGNTEAFF. CDR3 DNA sequence: TGTGCCATCAGTGAAAAACAGGGGAACACTGAAGCTTTCTTT.